A single T cell receptor beta chain is shown here with its context. Authors' analysis steps: Nucleated cell counts were estimated from reference gene primer amplification. Clones were read by immunoSEQ multiplex PCR, and TCRdb kept only the in-frame ones, dropping some. V, J and clone size are taken as reported in that table, and D and trimming were inferred from the DNA itself. The data show 110,000 to 150,000 clones, just over 85% seen once. Recovered status applied to Cohort 3 donors who had two consecutive negative PCRs. It also applied to those with clearance or with symptom resolution. The germline gives CDR1 SNHLY, CDR2 FYNNEI. This CDR3 comprises 16 residues. The J segment lost 4 bases and the V segment lost 5 bases, leaving 7 bases of the junction unmatched. The sample is drawn from a study of blood T cell repertoires in COVID-19. Study-level information: Both acute and convalescent COVID-19 samples were obtained from the United States, Italy and Spain. T cells, B-cell-depleted T cells, or PBMCs provided the cDNA or gDNA that served as material.

The rearrangement links TRBV2 to TRBJ1-3; TRBD1 aligns across 11 bases. The source of this sequence is a man aged 45-60 years who had recovered from COVID-19. The specimen sequenced was PBMCs or T cells enriched from blood (not recorded which). The CDR3 reads CASSQQDRGLGNTIYF. CDR3 coding DNA: TGTGCCAGCAGTCAACAGGACAGGGGGCTCGGAAACACCATATATTTT.